A selection of T cell receptor beta chains follows, all from one sample in a study of OX40 agonist ivuxolimab in advanced cancers. Generated by immunoSEQ multiplex PCR, the TCRdb table keeps only in-frame clones and is missing some. This table has about 81,000 clones, roughly four fifths appearing once. The material was CD4+ or CD8+ T cells sorted from blood, obtained in a trial of the OX40 agonist ivuxolimab. Receptor source: an adult with an advanced solid tumor such as melanoma, head and neck, liver or kidney cancer. Each CDR3 is given with its conserved first and last residue. The order of the fields is clone size, J gene, V gene, D gene, CDR3 protein, CDR3 DNA. D genes are given only for firm matches. The size entry is marked missing in some rows and otherwise reads once, few, many or a size class.

once	TRBJ1-6	TRBV7-9	TRBD1	CASSLWLWTGNSPLHF	TGTGCCAGCAGCCTCTGGTTGTGGACAGGGAATTCACCCCTCCACTTT
NA	TRBJ2-1	TRBV7-3	NA	CASSESPGGVQFF	TGTGCCAGCAGCGAATCCCCTGGGGGTGTGCAGTTCTTC
NA	TRBJ1-5	TRBV30	NA	CAWNMGRGQPQHF	TGTGCCTGGAATATGGGGCGAGGTCAGCCCCAGCATTTT
NA	TRBJ1-1	TRBV18	NA	CASSHDKNTEAFF	TGTGCCAGCTCACATGACAAGAACACTGAAGCTTTCTTT
NA	TRBJ2-2	TRBV5-8	NA	CASPSGGSTGELFF	TGTGCCAGTCCTTCGGGGGGCTCCACCGGGGAGCTGTTTTTT
NA	TRBJ2-3	TRBV9	TRBD2	CASSPLGIAGVGDTQYF	TGTGCCAGCAGCCCCCTGGGAATAGCGGGAGTAGGAGATACGCAGTATTTT
few	TRBJ1-2	TRBV6-5	NA	CASRTTAVPYYGYTF	TGTGCCAGCAGAACCACGGCAGTCCCCTACTATGGCTACACCTTC
NA	TRBJ1-4	TRBV1	NA	CTSSHGCWEKLFF	TGCACCAGCAGCCATGGGTGTTGGGAAAAACTGTTTTTT
NA	TRBJ1-3	TRBV4-1	NA	CASSQAGPNSGNTIYF	TGCGCCAGCAGCCAAGCTGGGCCAAACTCTGGAAACACCATATATTTT
once	TRBJ1-5	TRBV6-1	NA	CASSERGYQPQHF	TGTGCCAGCAGTGAGAGAGGTTATCAGCCCCAGCATTTT
NA	TRBJ1-1	TRBV19	NA	CASSMRRNTEAFF	TGTGCCAGTAGTATGCGGAGGAACACTGAAGCTTTCTTT
NA	TRBJ1-1	TRBV16	NA	CASSQSERGYTEAFF	TGTGCCAGCAGCCAGTCTGAAAGGGGTTACACTGAAGCTTTCTTT
NA	TRBJ2-3	TRBV30	NA	CAESYGGGTDTQYF	TGTGCCGAAAGCTACGGGGGTGGCACAGATACGCAGTATTTT
NA	TRBJ2-5	TRBV18	NA	CASSDLQETQYF	TGTGCCAGCTCAGACCTTCAAGAGACCCAGTACTTC
NA	TRBJ1-6	TRBV27	TRBD1	CASSRGIGSPLHF	TGTGCCAGCAGCAGGGGGATCGGTTCACCCCTCCACTTT
NA	TRBJ2-3	TRBV28	NA	CASSLGTLSTDTQYF	TGTGCCAGCAGTTTAGGGACACTAAGCACAGATACGCAGTATTTT
NA	TRBJ1-6	TRBV2	NA	CASSFVGSPLHF	TGTGCCAGCAGTTTCGTAGGATCACCCCTCCACTTT
once	TRBJ1-1	TRBV6-6	TRBD1	CASSYGTGGTEAFF	TGTGCCAGCAGTTACGGGACAGGGGGCACTGAAGCTTTCTTT